This paragraph reports one T cell receptor beta chain. Its target is unknown. Germline V CDR1 and CDR2: DFQATT, SNEGSKA (reference sequence). Trimming took 6 bases from V and 8 from J, leaving 11 bases between them. This CDR3 region has 11 residues. The entry originates in a study of T cell responses to AZD1222 COVID-19 vaccine. Study findings and constraints: Two AZD1222 doses significantly raised spike-specific TCR breadth and depth over controls. The study sampled repertoires only after the peak T cell response. In a largely white British group with more females than males, clonal diversity was possibly underestimated.

Using immunoSEQ multiplex PCR, the repertoire was profiled, and TCRdb retains in-frame clones only, with some absent. This sample has some 150,000 clones, with approximately 95% found just once. Sequenced here: peripheral blood, sampled on day 0 of AZD1222 vaccination. The origin of this receptor is an adult in good health. This chain links TRBV20-1 with TRBJ2-1, with D perhaps TRBD2 (5 bases). CDR3 sequence reads: CSAPVSDEQFF. CDR3 DNA: TGCAGTGCCCCTGTTAGCGATGAGCAGTTCTTC.